A single sample is the source of the 29 T cell receptor beta chains below, sequenced in a study of graft-versus-host responses after intestinal transplantation (dated by TCRdb to the early 2020s). Receptor amplification or capture employed the immunoSEQ multiplex PCR assay. TCRdb retrieved this table from immuneACCESS and kept in-frame rearrangements only. Not all clones are present; in checked studies, unresolved V genes account for under half, and no reason is known for the remainder. The table for this sample lists 95,000 to 150,000 clones; about 95% of them were counted only once. 3.3% of the sample is in the top ten clones. Read against the paper, the sample's time point label means: cells obtained before transplantation from donor or recipient. Their antigens remain unidentified. Sequencing used unstimulated CD8+ T cells sorted from spleen or lymph node cells, obtained before intestinal transplant. The receptors shown here come from a human donor who received an intestinal transplant.

This sequence joins TRBV7-9 and TRBJ2-1, with D unclear. The CDR3 covers 12 residues. The V and J ends lost 5 bases and 1 base respectively, with 3 bases between them. CDR1 SEHNR and CDR2 FQNEAQ come from the germline V gene (reference sequence). The CDR3 spells CASSLSYNEQFF. CDR3 nucleotides: TGTGCCAGCAGCCTTTCCTACAATGAGCAGTTCTTC.

This rearrangement joins TRBV25-1 to TRBJ1-4; D call uncertain. Trimming left V 2 bases short and J 7 bases short, with 2 bases between. This CDR3 has 11 residues. Germline V gives CDR1 MGHDK, CDR2 SYGVNS. CDR3 amino acids: CASSESEKLFF. CDR3 bases: TGTGCCAGCAGTGAAAGTGAAAAACTGTTTTTT.

This chain links TRBV5-5 with TRBJ1-1, with D maybe TRBD1 (6 bases). The V gene's germline CDR1 is SGHKS and CDR2 YYEKEE (reference sequence). V dropped 4 bases and J dropped 1 base, with 17 bases sitting between them. The CDR3 totals 16 residues. CDR3: CASSPGAVSRNTEAFF. CDR3 DNA: TGTGCCAGCAGCCCGGGGGCTGTAAGCAGGAACACTGAAGCTTTCTTT.

In this sample, this clone turned up once. V gene TRBV15 combines with J gene TRBJ2-1; no clear D. Germline loops: CDR1 LNHNV, CDR2 YYDKDF (reference sequence). The CDR3 is made up of 15 amino acids. V gave up 1 base and J gave up 4 bases, with 11 bases separating them. CDR3 sequence (DNA): TGTGCCACCAGCAGAGTCCCACTATCATACAATGAGCAGTTCTTC. The encoded protein is CATSRVPLSYNEQFF. The variable domain in full, with the rest retrieved from reference TRBV15 and TRBJ2-1, is DAMVIQNPRYQVTQFGKPVTLSCSQTLNHNVMYWYQQKSSQAPKLLFHYYDKDFNNEADTPDNFQSRRPNTSFCFLDIRSPGLGDTAMYLCATSRVPLSYNEQFFGPGTRLTVL.

This rearrangement joins TRBV7-2 to TRBJ2-2; no clear D. V lost 1 base and J lost 5, with 8 bases in between. The germline gives CDR1 SGHTA, CDR2 FQGNSA. The length of the CDR3 is 14 residues. CDR3 protein: CASSLVSQTGELFF. The CDR3 region has the DNA TGTGCCAGCAGCTTAGTATCGCAAACCGGGGAGCTGTTTTTT.

About this clone itself: In the same sample, other DNA sequences code for this CDR3. This chain joins TRBV28 and TRBJ2-2; D is ambiguous. Germline-derived CDR1 and CDR2 are MDHEN and SYDVKM. The V and J ends lost 2 bases and 1 base respectively, with 5 bases between them. The CDR3 sequence is 14 residues long. CDR3 residues: CASSLTGNTGELFF. The CDR3 DNA reads as TGTGCCAGCAGTTTAACGGGGAACACCGGGGAGCTGTTTTTT.

The chain combines TRBV2 with TRBJ1-1; D not resolved. V was clipped by 2 bases and J by 2 bases, with 21 bases between them. The CDR3 has 18 amino acids. The germline CDR1 and CDR2 sequences are SNHLY and FYNNEI. In DNA form, the CDR3 reads TGTGCCAGCAGTGAAATGCCTGCACACAGCGATCCTAACACTGAAGCTTTCTTT. Translated: CASSEMPAHSDPNTEAFF.

The rearrangement links TRBV2 to TRBJ2-5; 14 positions match TRBD2. J gave up 5 bases and V 1 base, and 0 bases lay outside the gene matches. CDR1 is SNHLY and CDR2 is FYNNEI in the germline V gene. The CDR3 is 15 residues long. CDR3 region: CASSEGTSGRETQYF. The CDR3 DNA reads TGTGCCAGCAGTGAAGGGACTAGCGGGAGGGAGACCCAGTACTTC.

The J gene is TRBJ2-3, the V gene TRBV7-6; no reliable D call. Germline loops: CDR1 SGHVS, CDR2 FNYEAQ. V gave up 4 bases and J gave up 2 bases, with 7 bases separating them. The CDR3 is 13 residues long. The CDR3 nucleotides read TGTGCCAGCAGCTCGACGATCACAGATACGCAGTATTTT. It is translated as CASSSTITDTQYF.

V is TRBV7-9 and J is TRBJ2-7; 9 nucleotides match TRBD1. The CDR3 consists of 15 residues. Germline V gene sequence: CDR1 SEHNR, CDR2 FQNEAQ (reference sequence). Unmatched junction bases numbered 5, after V lost 1 base and J lost 4 bases. CDR3 residues: CASSLGQGVGYEQYF. In nucleotides, the CDR3 is TGTGCCAGCAGCTTAGGACAGGGGGTAGGATACGAGCAGTACTTC. The full variable domain, in which reference TRBV7-9 and TRBJ2-7 provide the parts outside the CDR3, is DTGVSQNPRHKITKRGQNVTFRCDPISEHNRLYWYRQTLGQGPEFLTYFQNEAQLEKSRLLSDRFSAERPKGSFSTLEIQRTEQGDSAMYLCASSLGQGVGYEQYFGPGTRLTVT.

The chain uses TRBV27 and TRBJ2-1; 12 bases match TRBD2. Germline V gene data show CDR1 as MNHEY and CDR2 as SMNVEV (reference sequence). With V trimmed by 5 bases and J by 7 bases, 3 bases remained unmatched. This CDR3 comprises 14 residues. The CDR3 is CASSLAGGPNEQFF. CDR3 in DNA: TGTGCCAGCAGTCTAGCGGGAGGGCCTAATGAGCAGTTCTTC.

The chain is built from TRBV9 and TRBJ2-1, with 9 nucleotides matching TRBD2. Germline V CDR1 and CDR2: SGDLS, YYNGEE. Unmatched junction bases numbered 14, after V lost 1 base and J lost 3 bases. The length of the CDR3 is 19 residues. The CDR3 bases are TGTGCCAGCAGCGTATCTAGCGGGGAAGGGGCCCCCTACTACAATGAGCAGTTCTTC. Translating it yields CASSVSSGEGAPYYNEQFF.

CDR3 sequence: CASEGGTSPYEQYF. The CDR3 DNA is TGTGCCAGCGAGGGCGGGACATCACCCTACGAGCAGTACTTC. This rearrangement joins TRBV6-1 to TRBJ2-7; D tentatively reads TRBD1 or TRBD2 (6 bases each). Germline V gene data show CDR1 as MNHNS and CDR2 as SASEGT. V was pared by 8 bases and J by 2 bases, with 16 bases between. The CDR3 covers 14 residues.

This clone was seen only once. The rearrangement joins TRBV4-3 to TRBJ2-2, with TRBD1 matching 8 bases. V gave up 0 bases and J gave up 7 bases; unmatched junction bases: 7. Germline V CDR1 and CDR2: LGHNA, YSLEER. This CDR3 has 16 residues. The DNA of the CDR3 is TGCGCCAGCAGCCAAGATACAGGGGGGATGAGCGGGGAGCTGTTTTTT. Protein sequence: CASSQDTGGMSGELFF.

V and J are TRBV10-1 and TRBJ1-5, with a possible D match to TRBD1 (5 bases). CDR1 is WNHNN and CDR2 is SYGVQD in the germline V gene (reference sequence). This CDR3 has 15 residues. The ends were cut back, 3 bases at V and 5 bases at J, with 14 bases in the middle. The CDR3 protein is CASSERGKEDQPQHF. CDR3 nucleotides: TGCGCCAGCAGTGAACGGGGGAAGGAAGATCAGCCCCAGCATTTT.

This chain uses TRBV27 with TRBJ2-7; TRBD2 matches at 7 bases. Germline CDR1 is MNHEY and CDR2 is SMNVEV (reference sequence). The J segment lost 7 bases and the V segment lost 3 bases, leaving 18 bases of the junction unmatched. The CDR3 has 17 amino acids. The CDR3 protein is CASSFPGRAGPGGEQYF. The DNA of the CDR3 is TGTGCCAGCAGTTTCCCCGGTCGGGCGGGGCCCGGGGGGGAGCAGTACTTC.

The V call is TRBV10-3, the J call TRBJ2-7, with a weak D call TRBD1 (5 bases). V was pared by 5 bases and J by 3 bases, with 17 bases between. Per germline, CDR1 ENHRY and CDR2 SYGVKD. CDR3 size: 15 residues. The CDR3 loop is CAISKTARPGYEQYF. The CDR3 DNA sequence: TGTGCCATCAGTAAGACAGCGAGACCAGGCTACGAGCAGTACTTC.

The chain is built from TRBV19 and TRBJ1-5; the D is unclear. The CDR3 length is 15 residues. Germline CDR1 is LNHDA and CDR2 is SQIVND (reference sequence). Between the trimmed V and J ends, which lost 5 bases and 1 base, there was a span of 12 bases. CDR3 sequence reads: CASSAYGNSNQPQHF. In nucleotides, the CDR3 is TGTGCCAGTAGTGCCTACGGGAACAGCAATCAGCCCCAGCATTTT.

The rearrangement joins TRBV29-1 to TRBJ1-1; D perhaps matches TRBD1 (6 bases). The V gene's germline CDR1 is SQVTM and CDR2 ANQGSEA. The CDR3 has 15 amino acids. V lost 4 bases and J lost 0, with 15 bases in between. The CDR3 region has the DNA TGCAGCGTTGGAGTCTGGGGGCCTATGAACACTGAAGCTTTCTTT. It encodes CSVGVWGPMNTEAFF.

This chain joins TRBV9 and TRBJ2-7, with 7 nucleotides matching TRBD1. Germline lookup yields CDR1 SGDLS and CDR2 YYNGEE. J lost 7 bases, V lost 0 bases, and 7 bases had no gene match. The CDR3 runs 14 residues. CDR3 residues: CASSVGTGAGEQYF. The CDR3, as DNA: TGTGCCAGCAGCGTAGGAACAGGGGCAGGTGAGCAGTACTTC.

The genes are TRBV19 and TRBJ1-1; D possibly corresponds to TRBD1 (5 bases). The V and J ends lost 6 bases and 3 bases respectively, with 11 bases between them. CDR1 is LNHDA, CDR2 SQIVND, per germline (reference sequence). This CDR3 is 13 amino acids long. The CDR3 reads CASSIQAYTEAFF. The CDR3, as DNA: TGTGCCAGTAGCATACAGGCTTACACTGAAGCTTTCTTT.

The chain is built from TRBV7-3 and TRBJ1-1, with a weak D call TRBD1 (5 bases). V was clipped by 5 bases and J by 5 bases, with 15 bases between them. The length of the CDR3 is 14 residues. Germline V gene lookup returns CDR1 SGHTA and CDR2 FQGTGA. For the CDR3, the DNA is TGTGCCAGCAGCAGCGTAGGGGAGAGAACTGAAGCTTTCTTT. Protein product: CASSSVGERTEAFF.

As to this clone: Other DNA sequences from this sample encode an identical CDR3 as well. The rearrangement joins TRBV7-3 to TRBJ1-1; 10 bases line up with TRBD1. CDR3 length: 13 residues. CDR1 and CDR2 (germline): SGHTA, FQGTGA. The ends lost 3 bases at V and 5 bases at J; junction bases unmatched: 0. CDR3 sequence reads: CASSLDRGTEAFF. CDR3 sequence (DNA): TGTGCCAGCAGCTTGGACAGGGGGACTGAAGCTTTCTTT.

The CDR3 loop reads CASSLEEQGGRDEQYF. The CDR3 DNA sequence: TGCGCCAGCAGCCTTGAGGAACAGGGGGGTAGGGACGAGCAGTACTTC. The chain carries TRBV4-1 and TRBJ2-7, with TRBD1 matching 8 bases. This CDR3 contains 16 residues. Germline lookup yields CDR1 MGHRA and CDR2 YSYEKL. V shed 4 bases and J 5 bases; nucleotides not matched to a gene: 13.

The chain has TRBV7-3 and TRBJ2-1; a possible D gene is TRBD2 (7 bases). Trimming shortened V by 2 bases and J by 7 bases, and 15 bases separated the two germline ends. This CDR3 comprises 15 residues. Germline loops: CDR1 SGHTA, CDR2 FQGTGA. For the CDR3, the DNA is TGTGCCAGCAGCTTAGTCAGCGGGACATATAATGAGCAGTTCTTC. Translating gives CASSLVSGTYNEQFF.

The chain links TRBV6-1 to TRBJ2-3; weak D call: TRBD1 (5 bases). The CDR3 extends over 17 amino acids. CDR1 is MNHNS and CDR2 is SASEGT in the germline V gene. The ends were cut back, 1 base at V and 0 bases at J, with 14 bases in the middle. The CDR3 region is CASSEGGRWSSTDTQYF. CDR3 DNA: TGTGCCAGCAGTGAAGGGGGCAGATGGAGTAGCACAGATACGCAGTATTTT.

This clone appeared a single time. The chain employs TRBV5-4 and TRBJ2-1; D remains unclear. The CDR3 totals 14 residues. V lost 0 bases and J lost 10, with 14 bases in between. Germline V lookup: CDR1 SGHNT, CDR2 YYREEE (reference sequence). CDR3 coding DNA: TGTGCCAGCAGCTTGGTGGAGAGGATCTGGGAGCAGTTCTTC. Translated: CASSLVERIWEQFF. Drawing the rest from reference TRBV5-4 and TRBJ2-1, the complete variable domain is ETGVTQSPTHLIKTRGQQVTLRCSSQSGHNTVSWYQQALGQGPQFIFQYYREEENGRGNFPPRFSGLQFPNYSSELNVNALELDDSALYLCASSLVERIWEQFFGPGTRLTVL.

This clone was observed once. The CDR3 region has the DNA TGTGCCAGCAGTTTAAGCGGGCCCCCAAGGGATACGCAGTATTTT. It specifies CASSLSGPPRDTQYF. V gene TRBV27 combines with J gene TRBJ2-3; D may be TRBD2 (6 bases). V lost 2 bases, J lost 6 bases, and 15 bases lay in between. This CDR3 is 15 amino acids long. The germline gives CDR1 MNHEY, CDR2 SMNVEV (reference sequence).

J is TRBJ2-1 and V is TRBV5-1; no reliable D call. Germline CDR1 and CDR2: SGHRS and YFSETQ. The CDR3 covers 13 residues. The V gene lost 0 bases and the J gene lost 6 bases, with 7 bases spanning the gap. This chain's CDR3 is CASSLDGGNEQFF. The CDR3 coding sequence is TGCGCCAGCAGCTTGGATGGCGGCAATGAGCAGTTCTTC. The full variable domain, completed using reference TRBV5-1 and TRBJ2-1, is KAGVTQTPRYLIKTRGQQVTLSCSPISGHRSVSWYQQTPGQGLQFLFEYFSETQRNKGNFPGRFSGRQFSNSRSEMNVSTLELGDSALYLCASSLDGGNEQFFGPGTRLTVL.